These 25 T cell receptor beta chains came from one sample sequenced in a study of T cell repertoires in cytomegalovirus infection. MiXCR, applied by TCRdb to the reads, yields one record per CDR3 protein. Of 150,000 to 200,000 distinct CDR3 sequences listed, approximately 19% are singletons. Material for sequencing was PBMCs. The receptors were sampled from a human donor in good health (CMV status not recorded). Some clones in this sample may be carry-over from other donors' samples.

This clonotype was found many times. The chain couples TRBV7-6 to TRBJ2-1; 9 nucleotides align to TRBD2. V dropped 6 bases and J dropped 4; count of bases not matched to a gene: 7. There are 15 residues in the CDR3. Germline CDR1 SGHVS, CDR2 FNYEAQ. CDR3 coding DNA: TGTGCCAGCAGTCTTAGCGGGGGCGAATACAATGAGCAGTTCTTC. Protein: CASSLSGGEYNEQFF. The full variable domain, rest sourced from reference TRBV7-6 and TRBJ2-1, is GAGVSQSPRYKVTKRGQDVALRCDPISGHVSLYWYRQALGQGPEFLTYFNYEAQQDKSGLPNDRFSAERPEGSISTLTIQRTEQRDSAMYRCASSLSGGEYNEQFFGPGTRLTVL.

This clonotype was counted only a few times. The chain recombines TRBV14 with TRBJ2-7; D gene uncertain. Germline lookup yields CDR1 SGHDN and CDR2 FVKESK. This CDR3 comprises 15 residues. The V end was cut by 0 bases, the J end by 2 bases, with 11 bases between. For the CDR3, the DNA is TGTGCCAGCAGCCAAGATTCTACTTGGGCCTACGAGCAGTACTTC. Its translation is CASSQDSTWAYEQYF.

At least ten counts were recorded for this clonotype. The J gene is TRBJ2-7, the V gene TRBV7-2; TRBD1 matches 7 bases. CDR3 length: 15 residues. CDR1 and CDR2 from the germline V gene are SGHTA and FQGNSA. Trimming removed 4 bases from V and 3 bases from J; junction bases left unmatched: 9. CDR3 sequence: CASSSRRGQYYEQYF. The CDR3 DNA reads TGTGCCAGCAGCTCCCGTCGGGGACAGTACTACGAGCAGTACTTC.

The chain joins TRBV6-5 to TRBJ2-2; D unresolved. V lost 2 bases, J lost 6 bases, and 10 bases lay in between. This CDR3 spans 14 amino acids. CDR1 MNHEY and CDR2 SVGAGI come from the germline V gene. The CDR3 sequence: CASSYVSFAGELFF. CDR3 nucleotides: TGTGCCAGCAGTTACGTCTCCTTCGCCGGGGAGCTGTTTTTT.

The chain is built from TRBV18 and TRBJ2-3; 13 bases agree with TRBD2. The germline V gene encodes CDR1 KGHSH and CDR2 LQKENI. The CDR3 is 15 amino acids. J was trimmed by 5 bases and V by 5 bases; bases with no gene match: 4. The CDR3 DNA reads TGTGCCAGCTCAACTAGCGGGGGGGCTATAGATACGCAGTATTTT. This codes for CASSTSGGAIDTQYF.

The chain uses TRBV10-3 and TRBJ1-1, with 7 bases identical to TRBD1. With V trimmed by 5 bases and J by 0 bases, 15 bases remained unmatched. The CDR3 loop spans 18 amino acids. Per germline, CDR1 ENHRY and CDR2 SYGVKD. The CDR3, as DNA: TGTGCCATCAGTACGTCCGGGACAGCCCTCGGCATGAACACTGAAGCTTTCTTT. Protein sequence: CAISTSGTALGMNTEAFF.

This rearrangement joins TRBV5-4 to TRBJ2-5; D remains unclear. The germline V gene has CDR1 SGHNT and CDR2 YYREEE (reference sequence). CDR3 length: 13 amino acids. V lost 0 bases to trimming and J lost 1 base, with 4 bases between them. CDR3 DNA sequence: TGTGCCAGCAGCTTGGACTTCCAAGAGACCCAGTACTTC. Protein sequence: CASSLDFQETQYF.

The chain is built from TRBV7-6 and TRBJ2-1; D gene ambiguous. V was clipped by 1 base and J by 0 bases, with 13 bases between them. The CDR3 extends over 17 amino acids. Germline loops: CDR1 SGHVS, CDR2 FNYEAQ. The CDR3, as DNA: TGTGCCAGCAGCTTAGTCGCGGCGGTAGGCTCCTACAATGAGCAGTTCTTC. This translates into CASSLVAAVGSYNEQFF.

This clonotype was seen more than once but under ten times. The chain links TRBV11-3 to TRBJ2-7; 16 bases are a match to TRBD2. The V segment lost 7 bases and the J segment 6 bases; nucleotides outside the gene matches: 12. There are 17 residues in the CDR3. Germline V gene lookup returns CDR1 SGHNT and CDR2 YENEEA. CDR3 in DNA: TGTGCCAGCACCTTTGGGACTAGCGGGGGGGGTCTCGGCGAGCAGTACTTC. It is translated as CASTFGTSGGGLGEQYF.

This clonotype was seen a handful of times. CDR3 residues: CASTQPGKGAASYEQYF. For the CDR3, the DNA is TGTGCCAGCACCCAACCGGGAAAAGGGGCCGCATCCTACGAGCAGTACTTC. This chain connects TRBV12-3 or TRBV12-4 to TRBJ2-7, with D possibly being TRBD1 or TRBD2 (5 bases each). V lost 7 bases and J 1 base, leaving 23 bases between the germline ends. This CDR3 is built from 17 residues.

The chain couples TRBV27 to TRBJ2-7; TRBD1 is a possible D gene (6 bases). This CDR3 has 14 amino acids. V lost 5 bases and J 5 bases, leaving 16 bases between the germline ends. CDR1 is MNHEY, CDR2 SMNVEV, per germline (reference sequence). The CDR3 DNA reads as TGTGCCAGCAGTCCTACAGGGCGTGTTAACGAGCAGTACTTC. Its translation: CASSPTGRVNEQYF.

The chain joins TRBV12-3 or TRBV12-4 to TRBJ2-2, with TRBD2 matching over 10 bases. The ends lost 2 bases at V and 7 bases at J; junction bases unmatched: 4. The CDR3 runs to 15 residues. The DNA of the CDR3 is TGTGCCAGCAGTTTAACTAGCGGGACCTACGGGGAGCTGTTTTTT. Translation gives CASSLTSGTYGELFF.

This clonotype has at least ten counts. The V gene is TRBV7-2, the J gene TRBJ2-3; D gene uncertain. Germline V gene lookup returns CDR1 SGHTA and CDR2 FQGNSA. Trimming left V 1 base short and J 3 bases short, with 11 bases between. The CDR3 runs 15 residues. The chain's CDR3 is CASSLVSGRTDTQYF. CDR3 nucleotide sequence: TGTGCCAGCAGCTTAGTTTCGGGCAGGACAGATACGCAGTATTTT.

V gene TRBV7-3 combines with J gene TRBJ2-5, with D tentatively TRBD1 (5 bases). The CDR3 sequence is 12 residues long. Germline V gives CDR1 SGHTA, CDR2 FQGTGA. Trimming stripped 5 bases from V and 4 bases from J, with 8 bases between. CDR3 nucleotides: TGTGCCAGCAGCGGAACAGGAGAGACCCAGTACTTC. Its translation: CASSGTGETQYF.

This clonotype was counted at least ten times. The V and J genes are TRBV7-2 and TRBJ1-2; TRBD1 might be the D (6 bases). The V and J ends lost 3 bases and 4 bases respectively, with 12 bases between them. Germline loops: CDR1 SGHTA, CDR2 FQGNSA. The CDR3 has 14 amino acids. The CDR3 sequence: CASSLTGAFYGYTF. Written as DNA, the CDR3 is TGTGCCAGCAGCTTGACGGGGGCCTTCTATGGCTACACCTTC.

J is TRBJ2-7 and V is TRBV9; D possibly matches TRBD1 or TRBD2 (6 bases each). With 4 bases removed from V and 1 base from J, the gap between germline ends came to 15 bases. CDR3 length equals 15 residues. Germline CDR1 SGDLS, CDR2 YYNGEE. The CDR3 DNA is TGTGCCAGCAGCCCGTGGAGGGACAAGTCCTACGAGCAGTACTTC. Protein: CASSPWRDKSYEQYF.

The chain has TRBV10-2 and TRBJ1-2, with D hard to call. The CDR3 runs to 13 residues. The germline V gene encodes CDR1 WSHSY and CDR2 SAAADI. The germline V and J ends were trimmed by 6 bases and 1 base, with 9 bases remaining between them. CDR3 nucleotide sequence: TGCGCCAGCAGCGATGGAATTAACTATGGCTACACCTTC. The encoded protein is CASSDGINYGYTF.

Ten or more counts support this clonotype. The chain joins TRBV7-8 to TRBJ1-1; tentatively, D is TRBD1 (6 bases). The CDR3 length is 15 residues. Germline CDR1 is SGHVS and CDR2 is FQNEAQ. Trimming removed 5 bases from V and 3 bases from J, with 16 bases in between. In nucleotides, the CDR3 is TGTGCCAGCAGCCCAGAGGGGGTACGTGACACTGAAGCTTTCTTT. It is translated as CASSPEGVRDTEAFF.

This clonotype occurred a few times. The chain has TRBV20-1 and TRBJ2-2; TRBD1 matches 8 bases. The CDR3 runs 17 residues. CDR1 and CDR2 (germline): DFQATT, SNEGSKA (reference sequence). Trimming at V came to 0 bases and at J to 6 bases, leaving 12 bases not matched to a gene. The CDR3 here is CSARDPSRGLGAGELFF. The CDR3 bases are TGCAGTGCTAGAGATCCTAGCAGGGGGCTTGGGGCCGGGGAGCTGTTTTTT.

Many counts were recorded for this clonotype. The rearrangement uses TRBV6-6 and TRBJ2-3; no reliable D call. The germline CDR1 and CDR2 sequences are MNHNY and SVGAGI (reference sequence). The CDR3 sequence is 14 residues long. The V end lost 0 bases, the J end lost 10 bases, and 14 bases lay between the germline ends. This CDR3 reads CASSYSARVGAQYF. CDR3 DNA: TGTGCCAGCAGTTACTCAGCACGTGTCGGTGCGCAGTATTTT.

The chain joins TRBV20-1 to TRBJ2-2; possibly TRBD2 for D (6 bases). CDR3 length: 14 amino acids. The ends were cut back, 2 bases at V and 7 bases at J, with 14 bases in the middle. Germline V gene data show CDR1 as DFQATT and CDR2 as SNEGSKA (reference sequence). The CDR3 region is CSARLEGRNGELFF. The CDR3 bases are TGCAGTGCTAGACTGGAGGGACGTAACGGGGAGCTGTTTTTT.

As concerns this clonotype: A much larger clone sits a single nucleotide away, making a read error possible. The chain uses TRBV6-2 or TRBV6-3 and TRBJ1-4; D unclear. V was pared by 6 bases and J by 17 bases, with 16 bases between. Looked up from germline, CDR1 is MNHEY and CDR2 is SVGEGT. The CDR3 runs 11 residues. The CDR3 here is CASSPAVQLFF. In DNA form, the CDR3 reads TGTGCCAGCAGCCCCGCGGTACAGCTTTTTTTT.

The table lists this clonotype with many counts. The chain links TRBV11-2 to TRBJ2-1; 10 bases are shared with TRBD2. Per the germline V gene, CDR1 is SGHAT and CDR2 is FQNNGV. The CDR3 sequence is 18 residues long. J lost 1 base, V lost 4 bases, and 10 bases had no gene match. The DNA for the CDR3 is TGTGCCAGCAGCTCGATTAGCGGGAGGTTTGGGTCCTACAATGAGCAGTTCTTC. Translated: CASSSISGRFGSYNEQFF.

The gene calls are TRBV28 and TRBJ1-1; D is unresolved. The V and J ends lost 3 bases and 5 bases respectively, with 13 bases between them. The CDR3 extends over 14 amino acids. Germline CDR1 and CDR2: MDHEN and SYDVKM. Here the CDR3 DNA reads TGTGCCAGCAGTTTTCCCCGGTTCGGGACTGAAGCTTTCTTT. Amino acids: CASSFPRFGTEAFF. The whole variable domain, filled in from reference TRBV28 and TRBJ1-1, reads DVKVTQSSRYLVKRTGEKVFLECVQDMDHENMFWYRQDPGLGLRLIYFSYDVKMKEKGDIPEGYSVSREKKERFSLILESASTNQTSMYLCASSFPRFGTEAFFGQGTRLTVV.

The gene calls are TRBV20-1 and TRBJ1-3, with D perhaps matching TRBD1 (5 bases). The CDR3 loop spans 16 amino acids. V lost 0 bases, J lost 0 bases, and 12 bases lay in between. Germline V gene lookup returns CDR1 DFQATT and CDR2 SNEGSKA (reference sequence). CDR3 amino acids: CSARDREGPSGNTIYF. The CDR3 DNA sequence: TGCAGTGCTAGAGATCGGGAGGGGCCCTCTGGAAACACCATATATTTT.